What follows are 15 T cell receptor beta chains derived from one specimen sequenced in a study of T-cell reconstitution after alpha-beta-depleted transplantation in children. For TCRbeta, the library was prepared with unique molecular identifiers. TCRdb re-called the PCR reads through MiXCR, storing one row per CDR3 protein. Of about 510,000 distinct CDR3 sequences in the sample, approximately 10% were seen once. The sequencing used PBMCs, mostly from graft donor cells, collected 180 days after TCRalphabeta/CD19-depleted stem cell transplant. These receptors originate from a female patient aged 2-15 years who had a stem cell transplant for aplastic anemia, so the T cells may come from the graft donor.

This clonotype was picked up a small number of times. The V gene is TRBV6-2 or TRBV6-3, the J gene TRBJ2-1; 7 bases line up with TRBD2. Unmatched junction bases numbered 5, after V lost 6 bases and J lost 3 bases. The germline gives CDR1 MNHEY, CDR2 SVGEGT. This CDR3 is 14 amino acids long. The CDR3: CASSLTSLYNEQFF. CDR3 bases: TGTGCCAGCAGCTTGACTAGCCTCTACAATGAGCAGTTCTTC.

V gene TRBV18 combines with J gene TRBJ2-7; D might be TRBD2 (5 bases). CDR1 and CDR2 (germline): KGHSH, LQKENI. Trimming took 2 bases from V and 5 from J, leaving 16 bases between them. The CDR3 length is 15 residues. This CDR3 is CASSPVSATGNEQYV. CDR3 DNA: TGTGCCAGCTCACCAGTAAGTGCGACGGGGAACGAGCAGTACGTC.

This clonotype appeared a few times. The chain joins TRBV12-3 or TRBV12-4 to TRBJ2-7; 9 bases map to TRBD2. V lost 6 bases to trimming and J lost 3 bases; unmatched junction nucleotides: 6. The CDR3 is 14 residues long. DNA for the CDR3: TGTGCCAGCAGGTGGGAAGCGGGGGGCTACGAGCAGTACTTC. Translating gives CASRWEAGGYEQYF.

The CDR3 here is CASSPLGQGPNEKLFF. DNA for the CDR3: TGTGCCAGCAGTCCCCTTGGGCAGGGGCCTAATGAAAAACTGTTTTTT. The chain uses TRBV12-3 or TRBV12-4 and TRBJ1-4; possible D gene TRBD1, 6 bases. With 5 bases removed from V and 3 bases from J, the gap between germline ends came to 16 bases. This CDR3 has 16 amino acids.

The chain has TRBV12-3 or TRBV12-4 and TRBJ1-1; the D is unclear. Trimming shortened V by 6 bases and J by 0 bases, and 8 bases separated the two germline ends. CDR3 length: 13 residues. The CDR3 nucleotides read TGTGCCAGCAGACAAACAGTGAACACTGAAGCTTTCTTT. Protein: CASRQTVNTEAFF.

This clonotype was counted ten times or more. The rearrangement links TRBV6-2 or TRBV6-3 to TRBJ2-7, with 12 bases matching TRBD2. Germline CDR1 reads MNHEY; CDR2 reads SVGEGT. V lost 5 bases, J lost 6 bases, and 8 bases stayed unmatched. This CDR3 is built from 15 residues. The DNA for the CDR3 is TGTGCCAGCAGTCCTAGCGGGAGGGCCCCGGTCGAGCAGTACGTC. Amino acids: CASSPSGRAPVEQYV.

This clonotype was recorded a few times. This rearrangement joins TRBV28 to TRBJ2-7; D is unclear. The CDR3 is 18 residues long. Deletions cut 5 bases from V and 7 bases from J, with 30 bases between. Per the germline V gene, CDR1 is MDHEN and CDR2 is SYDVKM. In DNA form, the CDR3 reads TGTGCCAGCAGTGACCCGGCGATGGGTATATGGACCTCCTCTGAGCAGTACGTC. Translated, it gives CASSDPAMGIWTSSEQYV.

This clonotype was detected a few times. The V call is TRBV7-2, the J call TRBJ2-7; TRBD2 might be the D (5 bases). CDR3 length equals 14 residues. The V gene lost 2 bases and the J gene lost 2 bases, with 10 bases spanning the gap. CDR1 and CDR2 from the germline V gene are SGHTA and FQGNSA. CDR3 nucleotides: TGTGCCAGCAGCTTACCGGGAATGCCCTACGAGCAGTACGTC. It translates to CASSLPGMPYEQYV.

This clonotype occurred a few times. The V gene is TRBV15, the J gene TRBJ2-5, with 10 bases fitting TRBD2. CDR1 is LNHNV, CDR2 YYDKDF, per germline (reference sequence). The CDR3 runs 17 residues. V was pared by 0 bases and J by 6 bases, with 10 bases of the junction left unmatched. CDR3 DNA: TGTGCCACCAGCAGAGATTTCGTAGCGGGGGGAGGAAAGACCCAGTACTTC. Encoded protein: CATSRDFVAGGGKTQYF.

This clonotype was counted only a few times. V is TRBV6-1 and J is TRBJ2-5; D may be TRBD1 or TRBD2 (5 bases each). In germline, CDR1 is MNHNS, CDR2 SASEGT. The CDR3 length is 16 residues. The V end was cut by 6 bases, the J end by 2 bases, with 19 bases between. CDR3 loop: CASRDLPAGSQETQYF. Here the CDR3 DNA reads TGTGCCAGCAGGGACCTGCCCGCAGGGAGTCAAGAGACCCAGTACTTC.

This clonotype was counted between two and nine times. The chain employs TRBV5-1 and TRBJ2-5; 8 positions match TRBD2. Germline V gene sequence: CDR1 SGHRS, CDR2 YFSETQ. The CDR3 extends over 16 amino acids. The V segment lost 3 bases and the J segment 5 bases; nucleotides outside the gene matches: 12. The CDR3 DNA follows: TGCGCCAGCAGCTGGACCCCGAGCGGGAGTGGGGAGACCCAGTACTTC. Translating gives CASSWTPSGSGETQYF.

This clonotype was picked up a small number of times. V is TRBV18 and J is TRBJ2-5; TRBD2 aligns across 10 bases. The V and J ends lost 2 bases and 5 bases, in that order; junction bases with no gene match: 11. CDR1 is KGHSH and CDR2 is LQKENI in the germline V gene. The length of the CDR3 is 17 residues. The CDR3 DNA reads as TGTGCCAGCTCACCAACGCCTAGCGGGAGTTGGGAGGAGACCCAGTACTTC. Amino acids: CASSPTPSGSWEETQYF.

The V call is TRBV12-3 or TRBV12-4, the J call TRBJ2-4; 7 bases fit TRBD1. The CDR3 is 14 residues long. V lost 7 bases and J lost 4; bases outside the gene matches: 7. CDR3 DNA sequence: TGTGCCAGCACCCCGGGACAGATTAAAAACATTCAGTACTTC. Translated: CASTPGQIKNIQYF.

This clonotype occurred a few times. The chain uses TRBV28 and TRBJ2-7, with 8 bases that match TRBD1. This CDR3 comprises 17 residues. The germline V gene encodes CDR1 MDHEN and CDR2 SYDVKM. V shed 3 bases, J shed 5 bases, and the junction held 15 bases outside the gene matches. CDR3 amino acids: CASSFPAGGADPDEQYF. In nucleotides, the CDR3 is TGTGCCAGCAGTTTCCCCGCAGGGGGCGCCGATCCGGACGAGCAGTACTTC.

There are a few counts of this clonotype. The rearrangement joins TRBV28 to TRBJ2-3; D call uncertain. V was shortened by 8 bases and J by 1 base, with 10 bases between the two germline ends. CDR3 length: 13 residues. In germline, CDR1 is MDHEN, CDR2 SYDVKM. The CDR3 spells CASPGPGTDTQYF. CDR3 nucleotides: TGTGCCAGCCCCGGGCCTGGCACAGATACGCAGTATTTT. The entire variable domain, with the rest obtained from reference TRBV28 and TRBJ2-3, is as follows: DVKVTQSSRYLVKRTGEKVFLECVQDMDHENMFWYRQDPGLGLRLIYFSYDVKMKEKGDIPEGYSVSREKKERFSLILESASTNQTSMYLCASPGPGTDTQYFGPGTRLTVL.